The 27 T cell receptor beta chains below all came from one sample that was sequenced in a study of technical replicates of blood from a handful of donors. Profiled with immunoSEQ multiplex PCR; TCRdb holds only in-frame clones, not every one. Among 55,000 to 75,000 clones listed, roughly 86% were seen once. Sequenced sample: PBMCs. These receptors were taken from a human donor in good health. Some clones in this sample may be carry-over from other donors' samples.

Only a few counts were recorded for this clone. One end of the junction varies from germline; a read error may be responsible. This chain uses TRBV6-5 with TRBJ1-4; TRBD1 aligns across 7 bases. Per the germline V gene, CDR1 is MNHEY and CDR2 is SVGAGI. The CDR3 runs 14 residues. CDR3 sequence reads: CASSNRGANEKLFF. The CDR3 DNA sequence: TGTGCCAGCAGCAACAGGGGTGCTAACGAAAAACTGTTTTTT.

The chain combines TRBV9 with TRBJ2-7; a weak D match, TRBD2 (6 bases). The germline V gene has CDR1 SGDLS and CDR2 YYNGEE. The CDR3 contains 14 residues. Deletions cut 4 bases from V and 0 bases from J, with 11 bases between. The CDR3 coding sequence is TGTGCCAGCAGCAAGTGGGACTCCTCCTACGAGCAGTACTTC. As protein: CASSKWDSSYEQYF.

The chain couples TRBV2 to TRBJ1-1; 9 positions agree with TRBD1. V shed 4 bases and J 3 bases; nucleotides not matched to a gene: 12. The CDR3 length is 17 residues. CDR1 SNHLY and CDR2 FYNNEI come from the germline V gene. CDR3 sequence (DNA): TGTGCCAGCAGTGGCAAAAACAGGGGGCTCAGGGACACTGAAGCTTTCTTT. Translating gives CASSGKNRGLRDTEAFF.

The rearrangement joins TRBV23-1 to TRBJ2-7; TRBD2 is a possible D gene (6 bases). TRBV23-1 is an ORF for which the function is uncertain. Trimming left V 5 bases short and J 3 bases short, with 14 bases between. The length of the CDR3 is 14 residues. The CDR3 DNA reads TGCGCCAGCAGTAATTTGGACTATTACTACGAGCAGTACTTC. Translated: CASSNLDYYYEQYF.

This chain uses TRBV20-1 with TRBJ1-6; D gene uncertain. Germline lookup yields CDR1 DFQATT and CDR2 SNEGSKA (reference sequence). The CDR3 is 11 residues long. Trimming left V 0 bases short and J 14 bases short, with 8 bases between. CDR3 nucleotide sequence: TGCAGTGCTAGAGATGACATTGCCCTCCACTTT. Translation: CSARDDIALHF.

The rearrangement joins TRBV4-2 to TRBJ2-1; 9 bases are shared with TRBD2. Germline V CDR1 and CDR2: LGHNA, YNFKEQ. The J segment lost 6 bases and the V segment lost 3 bases, leaving 6 bases of the junction unmatched. This CDR3 region has 15 residues. The CDR3 nucleotides are TGTGCCAGCAGCCATCCGGCTAGCGGGACCAATGAGCAGTTCTTC. Translating it yields CASSHPASGTNEQFF.

The rearrangement joins TRBV7-9 to TRBJ2-3; weak D call: TRBD1 (6 bases). The CDR3 has 14 residues. Germline assignment: CDR1 SEHNR and CDR2 FQNEAQ (reference sequence). The V and J ends lost 5 bases and 8 bases respectively, with 17 bases between them. CDR3 DNA sequence: TGTGCCAGCAGCCAGGACACGGACAGAGGTACGCAGTATTTT. This gives the protein CASSQDTDRGTQYF.

The V and J genes are TRBV5-6 and TRBJ2-7; perhaps TRBD1 as D (6 bases). Trimming took 4 bases from V and 3 from J, leaving 14 bases between them. CDR3 length equals 14 residues. From germline, CDR1 is SGHDT and CDR2 YYEEEE. The chain's CDR3 is CASSVSRGFYEQYF. Here the CDR3 DNA reads TGTGCCAGCAGCGTATCCAGGGGATTCTACGAGCAGTACTTC. Using reference TRBV5-6 and TRBJ2-7 for the parts outside the CDR3, the full variable domain is DAGVTQSPTHLIKTRGQQVTLRCSPKSGHDTVSWYQQALGQGPQFIFQYYEEEERQRGNFPDRFSGHQFPNYSSELNVNALLLGDSALYLCASSVSRGFYEQYFGPGTRLTVT.

The chain has TRBV29-1 and TRBJ1-1; TRBD1 matches 10 bases. The CDR3 sequence is 13 residues long. CDR1 is SQVTM and CDR2 is ANQGSEA in the germline V gene. Trimming removed 7 bases from V and 3 bases from J; junction bases left unmatched: 5. The CDR3 DNA reads as TGCAGCGCTAGGACAGGGGGGGACACTGAAGCTTTCTTT. Translated, it gives CSARTGGDTEAFF.

The chain couples TRBV30 to TRBJ1-2, with 7 bases fitting TRBD1. The CDR3 is 13 amino acids. CDR1 is GTSNPN, CDR2 SVGIG, per germline (reference sequence). After removal of 4 bases from V and 0 bases from J, the junction contained 2 bases not matched to a gene. The CDR3 region is CAWTTGANYGYTF. The CDR3 nucleotides read TGTGCCTGGACAACAGGGGCTAACTATGGCTACACCTTC. Combining the CDR3 with reference TRBV30 and TRBJ1-2 gives the whole variable domain SQTIHQWPATLVQPVGSPLSLECTVEGTSNPNLYWYRQAAGRGLQLLFYSVGIGQISSEVPQNLSASRPQDRQFILSSKKLLLSDSGFYLCAWTTGANYGYTFGSGTRLTVV.

This rearrangement joins TRBV6-1 to TRBJ2-7; maybe TRBD1 (5 bases). Trimming removed 7 bases from V and 1 base from J, with 14 bases in between. Per germline, CDR1 MNHNS and CDR2 SASEGT. CDR3 size: 14 residues. The CDR3 is CASTPTDRSYEQYF. As DNA, the CDR3 is TGTGCCAGCACTCCCACAGACAGATCCTACGAGCAGTACTTC.

The chain uses TRBV7-7 and TRBJ2-5, with 10 positions matching TRBD2. Trimming removed 5 bases from V and 3 bases from J; junction bases left unmatched: 9. Per the germline V gene, CDR1 is SSHAT and CDR2 is FNYEAQ (reference sequence). There are 16 residues in the CDR3. CDR3 in amino acids: CASSPSWSGGEETQYF. The CDR3 coding sequence is TGTGCCAGCAGCCCCTCATGGAGCGGGGGGGAAGAGACCCAGTACTTC.

This chain connects TRBV6-1 to TRBJ2-6, with 13 bases fitting TRBD2. This CDR3 is built from 19 residues. CDR1 MNHNS and CDR2 SASEGT come from the germline V gene. V dropped 2 bases and J dropped 1; count of bases not matched to a gene: 5. CDR3 in amino acids: CASSEPGLAGVSGANVLTF. CDR3 nucleotide sequence: TGTGCCAGCAGTGAACCAGGACTAGCGGGGGTTTCTGGGGCCAACGTCCTGACTTTC.

This clone was recorded only once. The chain employs TRBV5-8 and TRBJ1-3; D unclear. The CDR3 is made up of 12 amino acids. Trimming pared 1 base from V and 9 bases from J, leaving 8 bases between. CDR1 and CDR2 (germline): SGHTS, YDEGEE. The CDR3 protein is CASSLRGATIYF. CDR3 nucleotide sequence: TGTGCCAGCAGCTTGCGGGGTGCCACCATATATTTT.

The rearrangement links TRBV5-4 to TRBJ1-4; perhaps TRBD1 as D (6 bases). The germline gives CDR1 SGHNT, CDR2 YYREEE (reference sequence). The CDR3 length is 13 residues. V dropped 2 bases and J dropped 6 bases, with 8 bases sitting between them. The CDR3 bases are TGTGCCAGCAGCTTACAGGGTGATGAAAAACTGTTTTTT. As protein: CASSLQGDEKLFF.

V is TRBV11-3 and J is TRBJ2-1, with 14 bases lining up with TRBD2. The CDR3 consists of 15 residues. Trimming cost V 5 bases and J 8 bases; bases outside gene matches: 5. Germline V CDR1 and CDR2: SGHNT, YENEEA. The CDR3 sequence: CASSEGLAGVDEQFF. As DNA, the CDR3 is TGTGCCAGCAGCGAGGGACTAGCGGGGGTGGATGAGCAGTTCTTC. The full variable domain, rest sourced from reference TRBV11-3 and TRBJ2-1, is EAGVVQSPRYKIIEKKQPVAFWCNPISGHNTLYWYLQNLGQGPELLIRYENEEAVDDSQLPKDRFSAERLKGVDSTLKIQPAELGDSAVYLCASSEGLAGVDEQFFGPGTRLTVL.

V and J are TRBV2 and TRBJ2-7; D remains unclear. Germline V CDR1 and CDR2: SNHLY, FYNNEI. This CDR3 region has 13 residues. V lost 9 bases and J 2 bases, leaving 14 bases between the germline ends. The CDR3, as DNA: TGTGCCAGGTCCCCGGTTAGCACCTACGAGCAGTACTTC. Translation gives CARSPVSTYEQYF.

The CDR3 region is CASSSPLAPYEQYF. The CDR3 DNA follows: TGTGCCAGCAGTTCCCCCCTAGCGCCCTACGAGCAGTACTTC. This chain connects TRBV6-5 to TRBJ2-7, with a weak D call TRBD2 (6 bases). Germline values: CDR1 MNHEY, CDR2 SVGAGI. Trimming took off 4 bases at V and 2 bases at J, with 12 bases between the two ends. The CDR3 is 14 amino acids.

The chain carries TRBV9 and TRBJ2-5, with 11 bases aligning to TRBD2. The CDR3 length is 17 residues. Unmatched junction bases numbered 5, after V lost 0 bases and J lost 1 base. In germline, CDR1 is SGDLS, CDR2 YYNGEE. DNA for the CDR3: TGTGCCAGCAGCGTAGCGTTAACTAGCGGGGGCCAAGAGACCCAGTACTTC. Its protein is CASSVALTSGGQETQYF. The whole variable domain, remainder taken from reference TRBV9 and TRBJ2-5, is DSGVTQTPKHLITATGQRVTLRCSPRSGDLSVYWYQQSLDQGLQFLIQYYNGEERAKGNILERFSAQQFPDLHSELNLSSLELGDSALYFCASSVALTSGGQETQYFGPGTRLLVL.

This clone came up a few times. The chain combines TRBV19 with TRBJ1-1, with 7 positions matching TRBD1. The germline V gene has CDR1 LNHDA and CDR2 SQIVND (reference sequence). With V trimmed by 7 bases and J by 1 base, 6 bases remained unmatched. This CDR3 is 14 amino acids long. This CDR3 is CASTINRGNTEAFF. For the CDR3, the DNA is TGTGCCAGTACCATTAACAGGGGGAACACTGAAGCTTTCTTT.

The chain carries TRBV27 and TRBJ2-1; 7 bases fit TRBD1. Germline CDR1 MNHEY, CDR2 SMNVEV (reference sequence). This CDR3 has 14 residues. V lost 5 bases to trimming and J lost 7 bases; unmatched junction nucleotides: 8. The CDR3 reads CASSLGGAWNEQFF. In DNA, the CDR3 is TGTGCCAGCAGTCTAGGGGGCGCGTGGAATGAGCAGTTCTTC.

This chain connects TRBV6-5 to TRBJ2-2; 8 nucleotides line up with TRBD1. Germline V gene sequence: CDR1 MNHEY, CDR2 SVGAGI. The CDR3 contains 16 residues. Trimming removed 4 bases from V and 6 bases from J; junction bases left unmatched: 10. The CDR3 is CASSFSGLQGAGELFF. DNA for the CDR3: TGTGCCAGCAGTTTCTCAGGACTACAGGGGGCCGGGGAGCTGTTTTTT.

V is TRBV7-9 and J is TRBJ1-2; 8 nucleotides agree with TRBD1. The trim removed 4 bases at V and 9 bases at J, leaving 7 bases unmatched. CDR3 size: 13 residues. Germline V CDR1 and CDR2: SEHNR, FQNEAQ (reference sequence). The chain's CDR3 is CASSWTGRLSYTF. DNA of the CDR3: TGTGCCAGCAGCTGGACAGGGAGGCTGAGCTACACCTTC.

The chain recombines TRBV4-1 with TRBJ2-3; 9 bases match TRBD2. Germline V gene data show CDR1 as MGHRA and CDR2 as YSYEKL. CDR3 length: 15 amino acids. The J segment lost 11 bases and the V segment lost 2 bases, leaving 11 bases of the junction unmatched. CDR3 region: CASSQYSGSGVGQYF. The CDR3 DNA is TGCGCCAGCAGCCAATATAGCGGGAGCGGGGTTGGGCAGTATTTT.

In this sample, this clone turned up a few times. The rearrangement uses TRBV2 and TRBJ2-7, with 10 bases identical to TRBD1. The germline gives CDR1 SNHLY, CDR2 FYNNEI. J was trimmed by 5 bases and V by 7 bases; bases with no gene match: 5. The CDR3 runs to 13 residues. Here the CDR3 reads CASTRDRGNEQYF. The DNA for the CDR3 is TGTGCCAGCACTAGGGACAGGGGTAACGAGCAGTACTTC.

The rearrangement joins TRBV19 to TRBJ2-1, with TRBD2 matching over 13 bases. Germline CDR1 reads LNHDA; CDR2 reads SQIVND (reference sequence). The CDR3 runs to 19 residues. The V gene end was trimmed by 6 bases and the J gene end by 0 bases; junction bases not matched to a gene: 11. The CDR3 DNA sequence: TGTGCCAGTAGGACTTCCGGGACTAGCGGGGCAAGCTCCTACAATGAGCAGTTCTTC. Residues: CASRTSGTSGASSYNEQFF.

The rearrangement joins TRBV7-9 to TRBJ2-7, with 7 bases fitting TRBD1. The CDR3 consists of 13 residues. CDR1 and CDR2 (germline): SEHNR, FQNEAQ (reference sequence). The J segment lost 3 bases and the V segment lost 7 bases, leaving 6 bases of the junction unmatched. CDR3 DNA: TGTGCCAGCACAGGGGGTAGGGTCTACGAGCAGTACTTC. This encodes CASTGGRVYEQYF. The entire variable domain, with the rest obtained from reference TRBV7-9 and TRBJ2-7, is as follows: DTGVSQNPRHKITKRGQNVTFRCDPISEHNRLYWYRQTLGQGPEFLTYFQNEAQLEKSRLLSDRFSAERPKGSFSTLEIQRTEQGDSAMYLCASTGGRVYEQYFGPGTRLTVT.